The rows below give T cell receptor beta chains drawn from one sample of a study of post-analysis software for immune sequencing data. TCRdb reprocessed the PCR reads with MiXCR, giving one entry per CDR3 protein. The table records about 540,000 distinct CDR3 sequences, around 34% of them present only once. Material: blood. These receptor sequences come from a girl aged 2-17 years with multiple sclerosis. The CDR3 runs from the conserved cysteine through the conserved F or W. The D gene is left open where the match is weak. The size entry is marked missing in some rows and otherwise reads once, few, many or a size class.

>many|.|TRBJ1-2|TRBV7-9
TGTGCCAGCACTGTTTATTTGGGGAGAGGCTACACCTTC
CASTVYLGRGYTF
>.|TRBD1|TRBJ1-2|TRBV10-3
TGTGCCATCAGCCGTGACAGGGAAGAGTATGGCTACACCTTC
CAISRDREEYGYTF
>few|TRBD1|TRBJ2-2|TRBV27
TGTGCCAGCAGTCAGAAACCGCCGGGACAGGGACCGGAGCTGTTTTTT
CASSQKPPGQGPELFF
>few|.|TRBJ2-7|TRBV20-1
TGCAGTGCTAGCAGTGCTCGGACAGCCTCCTACGAGCAGTACTTC
CSASSARTASYEQYF
>.|.|TRBJ2-5|TRBV20-1
TGCAGTGCTAGTCGTCTAGAGGGTGAGACCCAGTACTTC
CSASRLEGETQYF
>few|.|TRBJ2-3|TRBV15
TGTGCCACCAGCAGACCCAGGGGAGAGGGCACAGATACGCAGTATTTT
CATSRPRGEGTDTQYF
>.|TRBD1|TRBJ1-2|TRBV2
TGTGCCAGCGTCGACAGGGAAAACTATGGCTACACCTTC
CASVDRENYGYTF
>.|.|TRBJ1-6|TRBV20-1
TGCAGTGCTAGAAGGGGGAATTCACCCCTCCACTTT
CSARRGNSPLHF
>few|TRBD2|TRBJ2-6|TRBV11-2
TGTGCCAGCAGCCCCATAGCGGGGCGCCTCTCTGGGGCCAACGTCCTGACTTTC
CASSPIAGRLSGANVLTF
>.|.|TRBJ1-2|TRBV11-2
TGTGCCAGCAGGCGTGCAGGGGACCCTAACTATGGCTACACCTTC
CASRRAGDPNYGYTF
>few|.|TRBJ2-7|TRBV11-2
TGTGCCAGCAGCTTAGATGGGCAGGAGGCCTCCTACGAGCAGTACTTC
CASSLDGQEASYEQYF
>.|TRBD2|TRBJ2-1|TRBV7-2
TGTGCCAGCAGCTTAGAGGGGACTAGCTCCTACAATGAGCAGTTCTTC
CASSLEGTSSYNEQFF
>once|.|TRBJ1-1|TRBV11-2
TGTGCCAGCAGCTTAGAATTTCGGGTTAAGAACACTGAAGCTTTCTTT
CASSLEFRVKNTEAFF
>.|.|TRBJ2-5|TRBV28
TGTGCCAGCAATGGAGGGGCGGAAGAGACCCAGTACTTC
CASNGGAEETQYF
>few|.|TRBJ2-3|TRBV20-1
TGCAGTGCTATCTTGGATACGCAGTATTTT
CSAILDTQYF
>.|.|TRBJ2-1|TRBV20-1
TGCAGTGGGACGAGGACCAGCGCGCCGGAGACCCAGTTCTTC
CSGTRTSAPETQFF
>.|.|TRBJ1-1|TRBV7-8
TGTGCCAGCAGCTTTACAGGGAGTAGGGGCACTGAAGCTTTCTTT
CASSFTGSRGTEAFF
>few|TRBD2|TRBJ2-1|TRBV5-1
TGCGCCAGCAGGACGGGGGAGGGGAACAATGAGCAGTTCTTC
CASRTGEGNNEQFF
>few|TRBD1|TRBJ1-1|TRBV20-1
TGCAGTGCTAGGGATGTAGGGGGACAGGGAGATCGGTACACTGAAGCTTTCTTT
CSARDVGGQGDRYTEAFF
>.|.|TRBJ2-4|TRBV2
TGTGCCAGCAGTGAATACCGGGACGGCAAAAACATTCAGTACTTC
CASSEYRDGKNIQYF
>few|TRBD1|TRBJ2-5|TRBV4-2
TGTGCCAGCAGCCAGGGGGACAGGAACCCCCAGGAGTACTTC
CASSQGDRNPQEYF
>.|.|TRBJ1-5|TRBV20-1
TGCAGTGCTAGTCAGGGAAACAATCAGCCCCAGCATTTT
CSASQGNNQPQHF
>.|TRBD1|TRBJ2-2|TRBV10-1
TGCGCCAGCAACGACAGGGGCGGAACCGGGGAGCTGTTTTTT
CASNDRGGTGELFF
>.|TRBD2|TRBJ2-5|TRBV2
TGTGCCAGCAGGACGCATGGTCGGGGGGGCGTGTTC
CASRTHGRGGVF
>few|.|TRBJ2-7|TRBV20-1
TGCAGTGCGAGCGGCGCAGGACCCTCCTACGAGCAGTACTTC
CSASGAGPSYEQYF
>.|TRBD1|TRBJ2-1|TRBV6-5
TGTGCCAGCAGTAACAGACCCGGGACAGGGGGCTACGATGAGCAGTTCTTC
CASSNRPGTGGYDEQFF
>few|TRBD1|TRBJ2-7|TRBV20-1
TGCAGTGCTAGGCGGACAGGGGACGAGCAGTACTTC
CSARRTGDEQYF
>.|.|TRBJ2-7|TRBV13
TGTGCCAGCAGCTTGAGCTTGAGGGGGAGCTCCTACGAGCAGTACTTC
CASSLSLRGSSYEQYF
>.|.|TRBJ2-3|TRBV20-1
TGCAGGGGGTTTGGGGCATCCGAGACCCAAGATACGCAGTATTTT
CRGFGASETQDTQYF
>.|.|TRBJ2-5|TRBV12-3/TRBV12-4
TGTGCCAGCAGCACCGGGCCGTATGAGACCCAGTACTTC
CASSTGPYETQYF
>.|TRBD2|TRBJ2-1|TRBV3-1
TGTGCCAGCAGCCCGGGACTAGCCAGGGGGGGTGAGCAGTTCTTC
CASSPGLARGGEQFF
>.|.|TRBJ2-7|TRBV10-1
TGCGGCAGCAGTGATGGATACGAGCAGTACTTC
CGSSDGYEQYF
>many|.|TRBJ2-1|TRBV20-1
TGCAGTGCTAGAGATTTAGGGCCACCCTTCAATGAGCAGTTCTTC
CSARDLGPPFNEQFF
>few|.|TRBJ1-2|TRBV7-3
TGTGCCAGCAGCTTAATCGAAGAGAACTATGGCTACACCTTC
CASSLIEENYGYTF
>few|.|TRBJ2-3|TRBV5-1
TGCGCCAGCAGCCGGACAGCAACGAAGGCAGATACGCAGTATTTT
CASSRTATKADTQYF
>.|.|TRBJ1-2|TRBV7-9
TGTGCCAGCAGCCCGGCCGGGATCTATGGCTACACCTTC
CASSPAGIYGYTF
>few|TRBD2|TRBJ2-5|TRBV27
TGTGCCAGCAGACCGGGACTAGCGGGGCCGTGGGAGACCCAGTACTTC
CASRPGLAGPWETQYF
>.|.|TRBJ2-3|TRBV11-3
TGTGCCAGCAGGGCGCAGGGAATAGATACGCAGTATTTT
CASRAQGIDTQYF
>few|TRBD1|TRBJ1-2|TRBV4-1
TGCGCCAGCAGCCGAACCGAGGCGGCCGGGACAGGGGACGGCTACACCTTC
CASSRTEAAGTGDGYTF
>.|.|TRBJ1-2|TRBV2
TGTGCCAGCAGTGAAACCCAGGGACTCTATGGCTACACCTTC
CASSETQGLYGYTF
>.|TRBD1|TRBJ1-4|TRBV15
TGTGCCACCAGCAGAGAGGGTGCGACAGGGGGTGAAAAACTGTTTTTT
CATSREGATGGEKLFF
>few|.|TRBJ2-5|TRBV5-6
TGTGCCAGCAGCTTCACAAACCAAGAGACCCAGTACTTC
CASSFTNQETQYF
>.|TRBD2|TRBJ2-3|TRBV11-2
TGTGCCAGCGCCCTCGGTGGCGGGGGATCCACAGATACGCAGTATTTT
CASALGGGGSTDTQYF
>.|TRBD1|TRBJ1-1|TRBV11-2
TGTGCCAGCAGCTTAGTTCCAGGGGGTACGAACACTGAAGCTTTCTTT
CASSLVPGGTNTEAFF
>few|.|TRBJ2-6|TRBV7-3
TGTGCCAGCAGCTTAAAGGGACGGACTTACTCTGGGGCCAACGTCCTGACTTTC
CASSLKGRTYSGANVLTF
>.|TRBD2|TRBJ2-7|TRBV20-1
TGCAGTGCTAGAGATCTAGCGGCCCTCCCGTACGAGCAGTACTTC
CSARDLAALPYEQYF
>few|TRBD2|TRBJ2-7|TRBV3-1
TGTGCCAGCAGCCCACAGCGGGGTCCCTACGAGCAGTACTTC
CASSPQRGPYEQYF
>.|TRBD2|TRBJ2-7|TRBV11-1
TGTGCCAGCAGCCTGACTAGCGCCAACTACGAGCAGTACTTC
CASSLTSANYEQYF
>.|.|TRBJ2-2|TRBV12-3/TRBV12-4
TGTGCCAGCAGGGGACGGAGAACGAACACCGGGGAGCTGTTTTTT
CASRGRRTNTGELFF
>.|TRBD2|TRBJ2-4|TRBV20-1
TGCAGTGCTAGACCCATTGGAGTGGTAGCGGGAGACGGAGTTGTCATTCAGTACTTC
CSARPIGVVAGDGVVIQYF
>.|.|TRBJ2-7|TRBV20-1
TGCAGTGCTCGGGAGTCAGGGGTTAGGTACGAGCAGTACTTC
CSARESGVRYEQYF
>.|.|TRBJ2-1|TRBV5-1
TGCGCCAGCAGCTTGTGGGGCGCGGAGTTCTTC
CASSLWGAEFF
>few|.|TRBJ2-5|TRBV7-9
TGTGCCAGCAGCACCTGGTCAGGGGAAGACGGGGAGACCCAGTACTTC
CASSTWSGEDGETQYF
>.|TRBD1|TRBJ1-2|TRBV6-5
TGTGCCAGCAGTACGCCGGGACAGGGGGACTATGGCTACACCTTC
CASSTPGQGDYGYTF
>.|TRBD1|TRBJ2-3|TRBV5-1
TGCGCCAGCAGCCCACGGCCGGGGACAGCTAGCACAGATACGCAGTATTTT
CASSPRPGTASTDTQYF
>.|TRBD1|TRBJ2-7|TRBV20-1
TGCAGTGCTAGAGAGACAGGGAAGGGCGGCTACGAGCAGTACTTC
CSARETGKGGYEQYF
>.|.|TRBJ1-1|TRBV5-1
TGCGCCAGCAGCTTGTACGGGGACACTGAAGCTTTCTTT
CASSLYGDTEAFF